Listed here is a single T cell receptor (beta chain). Antigen: not known. The data belong to a study of shared clonotypes between healthy human individuals. Germline V gene sequence: CDR1 MDHEN, CDR2 SYDVKM. Trimming at V came to 6 bases and at J to 7 bases, leaving 10 bases not matched to a gene. This CDR3 is built from 14 residues. Overall study findings and caveats: Shared clonotypes across all four donors exceeded non-shared ones in generation probability. Sorted-subset sequencing, rarefaction showed, was incomplete despite large depth.

The data were produced by immunoSEQ multiplex PCR, yet TCRdb's version contains in-frame clones alone and is incomplete. The sample has about 2 million clones; about 95% are singletons. CD45RO-negative, CCR7-selected cells formed the naive CD8 fraction, which excluded terminally differentiated effector memory CD45RA+ cells. Caucasian adults residing in Nashville, Tennessee made up all the donors. This rearrangement joins TRBV28 to TRBJ2-5, with 8 bases fitting TRBD1. This sequence was found in a young man in good health. Material for sequencing was naive CD8+ T cells sorted from blood. The CDR3 region is CASRGRDRIGTQYF. CDR3 nucleotides: TGTGCCAGCAGGGGCCGGGACAGGATTGGGACCCAGTACTTC.